This T cell receptor beta chain was recovered during a study of sequential checkpoint blockade in melanoma. At the level of the study: Arm A got nivolumab then ipilimumab; arm B the reverse, 1:1.

Treatment specified: randomized to nivolumab then ipilimumab (arm A) or the reverse (arm B). DNA-damaging chemotherapy had not been given to any patient beforehand. Using immunoSEQ multiplex PCR, the repertoire was profiled, and TCRdb retains in-frame clones only, with some absent. This sample yields 20,000 to 25,000 clones, of which approximately 82% are seen a single time; 11% belongs to the top ten. Losses at the gene ends were 4 bases for V and 0 bases for J; bases not matched to a gene: 9. Germline V CDR1 and CDR2: SGDLS, YYNGEE. CDR3 size: 17 residues. Sequenced here: CD8+ T cells sorted from blood (inferred from file names), sampled from a patient given nivolumab and ipilimumab in sequence. The V and J genes are TRBV9 and TRBJ1-5; TRBD1 agrees at 8 bases. The TCR comes from a human donor with melanoma. CDR3 amino acids: CASSTNRGGNSNQPQHF. For the CDR3, the DNA is TGTGCCAGCAGCACTAACAGGGGGGGAAATAGCAATCAGCCCCAGCATTTT.